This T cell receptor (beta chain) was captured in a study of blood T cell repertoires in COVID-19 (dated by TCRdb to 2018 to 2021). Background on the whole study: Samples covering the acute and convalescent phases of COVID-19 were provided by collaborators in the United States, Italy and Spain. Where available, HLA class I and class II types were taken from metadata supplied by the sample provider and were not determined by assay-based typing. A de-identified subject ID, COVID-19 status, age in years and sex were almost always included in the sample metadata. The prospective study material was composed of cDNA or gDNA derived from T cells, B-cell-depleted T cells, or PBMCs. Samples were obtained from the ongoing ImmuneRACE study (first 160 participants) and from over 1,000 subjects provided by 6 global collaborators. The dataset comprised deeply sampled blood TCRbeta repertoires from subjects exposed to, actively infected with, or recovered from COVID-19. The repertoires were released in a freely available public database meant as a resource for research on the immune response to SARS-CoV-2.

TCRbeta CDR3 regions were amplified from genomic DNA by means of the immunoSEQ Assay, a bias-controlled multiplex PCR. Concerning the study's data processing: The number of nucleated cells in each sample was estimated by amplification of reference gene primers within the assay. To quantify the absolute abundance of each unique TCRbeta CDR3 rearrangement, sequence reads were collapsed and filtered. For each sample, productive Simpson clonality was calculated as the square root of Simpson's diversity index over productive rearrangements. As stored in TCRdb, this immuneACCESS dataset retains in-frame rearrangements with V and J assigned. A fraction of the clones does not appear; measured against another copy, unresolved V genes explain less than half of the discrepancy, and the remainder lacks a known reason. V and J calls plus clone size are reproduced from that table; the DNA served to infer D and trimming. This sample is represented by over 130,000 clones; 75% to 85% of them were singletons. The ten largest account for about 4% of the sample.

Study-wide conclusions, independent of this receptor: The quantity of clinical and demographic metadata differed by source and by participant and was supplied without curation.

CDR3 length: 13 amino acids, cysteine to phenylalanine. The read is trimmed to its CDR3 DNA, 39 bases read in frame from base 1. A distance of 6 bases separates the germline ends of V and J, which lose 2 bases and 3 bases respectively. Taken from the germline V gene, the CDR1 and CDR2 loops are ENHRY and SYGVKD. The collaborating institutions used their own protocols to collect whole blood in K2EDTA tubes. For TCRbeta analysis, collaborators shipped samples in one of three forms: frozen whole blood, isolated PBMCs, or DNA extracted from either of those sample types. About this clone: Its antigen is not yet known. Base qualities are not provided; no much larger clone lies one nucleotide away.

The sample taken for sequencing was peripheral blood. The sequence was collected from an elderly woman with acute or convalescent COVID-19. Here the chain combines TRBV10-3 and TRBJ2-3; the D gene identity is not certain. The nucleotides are TGTGCCATCAGTGAGCCAGGAACAGATACGCAGTATTTT. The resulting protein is CAISEPGTDTQYF.